The text below deals with one TCR beta chain. This entry comes from a study of T cell changes during pregnancy in multiple sclerosis. Germline V lookup: CDR1 SGHRS, CDR2 YFSETQ. Trimming cost V 4 bases and J 4 bases; bases outside gene matches: 7. The CDR3 extends over 14 amino acids. The table came from immunoSEQ multiplex PCR; TCRdb's copy has only in-frame clones and leaves some out. The sample lists tens of thousands of clones, roughly 90% occurring once. This sequence originates from a female donor in good health, enrolled as a control in a pregnancy study. The J gene is TRBJ2-7, the V gene TRBV5-1; 8 bases are a match to TRBD2. This specimen was peripheral blood, taken in the first trimester of pregnancy. In DNA, the CDR3 is TGCGCCAGCAGCCCGGTAGCGGGGACTTACGAGCAGTACTTC. It yields the protein CASSPVAGTYEQYF.